The rows below give T cell receptor beta chains drawn from one sample of a study of a mutant IDH1 vaccine in newly diagnosed glioma. Data came from immunoSEQ multiplex PCR; TCRdb stores just in-frame clones and leaves some out. The table has more than 40,000 clones, around 80% seen once. These receptors' targets are unknown. The sample here was PBMCs, taken from a glioma patient whose treatment included an IDH1 peptide vaccine. These receptors were collected from a woman between 40 and 55 years old with glioma. The CDR3 runs from the conserved cysteine through the conserved F or W. The D gene is left open where the match is weak. The size entry is marked missing in some rows and otherwise reads once, few, many or a size class.

V: TRBV5-1
D: TRBD1
J: TRBJ2-2
size: once
DNA: TGCGCCAGCAGGGGGACAGTTTCAACCGGGGAGCTGTTTTTT
CDR3: CASRGTVSTGELFF

V: TRBV6-1
D: TRBD1
J: TRBJ1-4
size: few
DNA: TGTGCCAGCAGTAACAACCCGGGACAGGGACAAAAACTGTTTTTT
CDR3: CASSNNPGQGQKLFF

V: TRBV5-1
D: .
J: TRBJ1-1
size: few
DNA: TGCGCCAGCAGCTTCGCAGCGGACGGTGAAGCTTTCTTT
CDR3: CASSFAADGEAFF

V: TRBV10-2
D: .
J: TRBJ1-3
size: .
DNA: TGCGCCAGCAGGGACACGACCTCTGGAAACACCATATATTTT
CDR3: CASRDTTSGNTIYF

V: TRBV5-8
D: .
J: TRBJ1-1
size: .
DNA: TGTGCCAGCAGCCCCTGGGGAGGGGGGAACACTGAAGCTTTCTTT
CDR3: CASSPWGGGNTEAFF

V: TRBV7-9
D: TRBD1
J: TRBJ1-1
size: .
DNA: TGTGCCAGCAGCAGGGACAGGGGGACCAACACTGAAGCTTTCTTT
CDR3: CASSRDRGTNTEAFF

V: TRBV9
D: TRBD2
J: TRBJ2-1
size: .
DNA: TGTGCCAGCAGCGTTAATAGCGGGGGGGCCGGTGAGCAGTTCTTC
CDR3: CASSVNSGGAGEQFF

V: TRBV4-3
D: .
J: TRBJ1-1
size: .
DNA: TGCGCCAGCAGCCCACGACGGGACACTGAAGCTTTCTTT
CDR3: CASSPRRDTEAFF

V: TRBV30
D: TRBD1
J: TRBJ2-3
size: few
DNA: TGTGCCTGGAGTGTACGACCCCGAGGACAGGAATGGGCTAGCACAGATACGCAGTATTTT
CDR3: CAWSVRPRGQEWASTDTQYF

V: TRBV6-5
D: TRBD1
J: TRBJ2-7
size: .
DNA: TGTGCCAGCAGTATGGGACAGGGGGCCCACGAGCAGTACTTC
CDR3: CASSMGQGAHEQYF

V: TRBV6-5
D: TRBD1
J: TRBJ1-3
size: .
DNA: TGTGCCAGCAGTTACTCGGGACAGATCTCTGGAAACACCATATATTTT
CDR3: CASSYSGQISGNTIYF

V: TRBV20-1
D: .
J: TRBJ1-2
size: .
DNA: TGCAGTGCCCTTAAGGGCTACACCTTC
CDR3: CSALKGYTF

V: TRBV2
D: .
J: TRBJ2-7
size: .
DNA: TGTGCCAGCAGTGAGGCGAGCGGACAGCTCCACTACGAGCAGTACTTC
CDR3: CASSEASGQLHYEQYF

V: TRBV7-6
D: TRBD1
J: TRBJ1-4
size: .
DNA: TGTGCCAGCAGCCGCCGGGACAGGGATGAAAAACTGTTTTTT
CDR3: CASSRRDRDEKLFF

V: TRBV6-1
D: .
J: TRBJ2-6
size: .
DNA: TGTGCCAGCAGTGGGGACTCCCGCAGGTCTGGGGCCAACGTCCTGACTTTC
CDR3: CASSGDSRRSGANVLTF

V: TRBV19
D: .
J: TRBJ1-4
size: .
DNA: TGTGCCAGAGGACAGCCTAATGAAAAACTGTTTTTT
CDR3: CARGQPNEKLFF

V: TRBV7-9
D: .
J: TRBJ1-4
size: .
DNA: TGTGCCAGCAGCTTTACCGGGCAGGATAAACTGTTTTTT
CDR3: CASSFTGQDKLFF

V: TRBV4-1
D: .
J: TRBJ1-5
size: once
DNA: TGCGCCAGCAGCCAAGAGGGTTATAGCAATCAGCCCCAGCATTTT
CDR3: CASSQEGYSNQPQHF

V: TRBV25-1
D: .
J: TRBJ2-7
size: .
DNA: TGTGCCAGCAGTGACGGACAGAGCTCCTACGAGCAGTACTTC
CDR3: CASSDGQSSYEQYF

V: TRBV6-5
D: TRBD1
J: TRBJ1-2
size: .
DNA: TGTGCCAGCAGGGGGGGACAGAATCGGTATGGCTACACCTTC
CDR3: CASRGGQNRYGYTF

V: TRBV30
D: .
J: TRBJ2-7
size: few
DNA: TGTGCCTGGAGTGTACGGTCATGGGGGGAGCAGTACTTC
CDR3: CAWSVRSWGEQYF

V: TRBV7-8
D: .
J: TRBJ1-5
size: .
DNA: TGTGCCAGCAGCGCTCGCGGGGGGATTGGCGGCAATCAGCCCCAGCATTTT
CDR3: CASSARGGIGGNQPQHF

V: TRBV7-2
D: TRBD2
J: TRBJ2-7
size: .
DNA: TGTGCCAGCAGCTTAGGGGTCGGGGGGACCTACGAGCAGTACTTC
CDR3: CASSLGVGGTYEQYF

V: TRBV5-5
D: .
J: TRBJ2-7
size: .
DNA: TGTGCCAGCAGCTTCGGGGGAGTTAGCTACGAGCAGTACTTC
CDR3: CASSFGGVSYEQYF

V: TRBV2
D: TRBD1
J: TRBJ2-7
size: .
DNA: TGTGCCAGCAGTACAGGGGGCGCAACCCCCTACGAGCAGTACTTC
CDR3: CASSTGGATPYEQYF

V: TRBV18
D: .
J: TRBJ2-7
size: .
DNA: TGTGCCAGCTCACCTCCAAAACCTTCCTACGAGCAGTACTTC
CDR3: CASSPPKPSYEQYF